This T cell receptor (beta chain) was recorded in a study of T cell changes during pregnancy in multiple sclerosis. TCRdb's table, derived via immunoSEQ multiplex PCR, lists solely in-frame clones and lacks some. Of about 32,000 clones listed, nearly 90% are singletons. In its sample, this clone was seen once. Sequenced material: CD8+ T cells from peripheral blood mononuclear cells, taken in the second trimester of pregnancy. The TCR originated in a female donor with multiple sclerosis, enrolled in a pregnancy study.

The CDR3 bases are TGCGCCAGCAGCCTGGTGGCTAGCGGGGGCCTTAGCACAGATACGCAGTATTTT. It codes for CASSLVASGGLSTDTQYF. This chain joins TRBV5-1 and TRBJ2-3; TRBD2 matches 10 bases. Germline V gives CDR1 SGHRS, CDR2 YFSETQ. The CDR3 is made up of 18 amino acids. V trimming: 4 bases; J trimming: 0 bases; junction bases outside the gene matches: 11.